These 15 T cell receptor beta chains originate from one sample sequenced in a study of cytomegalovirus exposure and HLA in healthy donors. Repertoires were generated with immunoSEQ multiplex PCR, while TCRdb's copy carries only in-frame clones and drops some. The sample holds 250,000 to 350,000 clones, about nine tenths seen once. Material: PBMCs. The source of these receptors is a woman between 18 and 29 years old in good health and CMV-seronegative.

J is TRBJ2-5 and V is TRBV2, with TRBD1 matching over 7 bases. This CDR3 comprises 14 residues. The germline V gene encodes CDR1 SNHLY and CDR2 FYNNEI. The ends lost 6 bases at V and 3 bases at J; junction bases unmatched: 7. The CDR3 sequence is CASRGGLSEETQYF. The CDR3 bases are TGTGCCAGCAGAGGGGGCCTGTCCGAAGAGACCCAGTACTTC.

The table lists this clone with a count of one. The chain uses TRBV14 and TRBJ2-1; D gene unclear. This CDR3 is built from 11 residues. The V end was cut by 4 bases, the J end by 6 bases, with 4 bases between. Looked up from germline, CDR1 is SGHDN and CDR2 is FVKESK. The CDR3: CASSLFNEQFF. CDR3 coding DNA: TGTGCCAGCAGCCTCTTCAATGAGCAGTTCTTC.

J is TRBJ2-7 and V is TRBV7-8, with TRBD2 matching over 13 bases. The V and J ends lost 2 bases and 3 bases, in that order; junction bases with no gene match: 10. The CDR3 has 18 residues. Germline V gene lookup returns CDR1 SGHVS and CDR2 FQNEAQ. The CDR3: CASSLSVVGLAGDYEQYF. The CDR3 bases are TGTGCCAGCAGCTTAAGCGTGGTTGGACTAGCGGGAGACTACGAGCAGTACTTC.

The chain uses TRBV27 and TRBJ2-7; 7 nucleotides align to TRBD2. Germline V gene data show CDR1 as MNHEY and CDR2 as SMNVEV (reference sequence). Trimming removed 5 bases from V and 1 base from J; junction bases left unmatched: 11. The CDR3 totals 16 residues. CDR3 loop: CASSREAGRASYEQYF. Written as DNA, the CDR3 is TGTGCCAGCAGTCGCGAAGCGGGAAGGGCATCCTACGAGCAGTACTTC.

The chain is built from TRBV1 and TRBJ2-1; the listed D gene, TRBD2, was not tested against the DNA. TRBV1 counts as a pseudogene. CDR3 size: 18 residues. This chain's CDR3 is CTSSQALASGHSYNEQFF. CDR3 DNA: TGCACCAGCAGCCAAGCTCTGGCTAGCGGGCACTCCTACAATGAGCAGTTCTTC.

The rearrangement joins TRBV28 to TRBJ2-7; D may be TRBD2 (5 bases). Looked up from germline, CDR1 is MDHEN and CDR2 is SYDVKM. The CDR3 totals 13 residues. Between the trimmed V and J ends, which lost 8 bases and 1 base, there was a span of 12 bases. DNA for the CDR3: TGTGCCAGCTTGGCGGGTACATCCTACGAGCAGTACTTC. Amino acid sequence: CASLAGTSYEQYF. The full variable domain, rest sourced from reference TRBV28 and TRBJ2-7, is DVKVTQSSRYLVKRTGEKVFLECVQDMDHENMFWYRQDPGLGLRLIYFSYDVKMKEKGDIPEGYSVSREKKERFSLILESASTNQTSMYLCASLAGTSYEQYFGPGTRLTVT.

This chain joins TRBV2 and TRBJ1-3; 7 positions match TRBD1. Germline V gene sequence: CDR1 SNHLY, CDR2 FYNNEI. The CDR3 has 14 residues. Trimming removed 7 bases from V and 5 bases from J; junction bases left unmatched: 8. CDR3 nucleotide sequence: TGTGCCAGCATGACAGGGATGAGCAGAAACACCATATATTTT. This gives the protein CASMTGMSRNTIYF.

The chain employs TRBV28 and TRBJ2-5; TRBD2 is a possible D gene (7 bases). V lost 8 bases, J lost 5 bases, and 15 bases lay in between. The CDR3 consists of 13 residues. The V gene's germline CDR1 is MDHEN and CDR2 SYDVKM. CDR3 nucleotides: TGTGCCAGCCTTGGGGGGGCTCCGGAGACCCAGTACTTC. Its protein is CASLGGAPETQYF.

The CDR3 here is CASSPGSQETQYF. CDR3 bases: TGTGCCAGCTCACCAGGCAGCCAAGAGACCCAGTACTTC. V usage is TRBV18 and J usage is TRBJ2-5; the D is unclear. V was clipped by 2 bases and J by 1 base, with 5 bases between them. There are 13 residues in the CDR3. CDR1 is KGHSH, CDR2 LQKENI, per germline.

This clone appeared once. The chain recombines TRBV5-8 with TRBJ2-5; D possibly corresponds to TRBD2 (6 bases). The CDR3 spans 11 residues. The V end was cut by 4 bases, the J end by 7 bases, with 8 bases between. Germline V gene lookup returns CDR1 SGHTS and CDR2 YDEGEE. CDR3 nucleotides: TGTGCCAGCAGCGGGGGGAGGACCCAGTACTTC. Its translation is CASSGGRTQYF. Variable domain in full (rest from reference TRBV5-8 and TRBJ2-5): EAGVTQSPTHLIKTRGQQATLRCSPISGHTSVYWYQQALGLGLQFLLWYDEGEERNRGNFPPRFSGRQFPNYSSELNVNALELEDSALYLCASSGGRTQYFGPGTRLLVL.

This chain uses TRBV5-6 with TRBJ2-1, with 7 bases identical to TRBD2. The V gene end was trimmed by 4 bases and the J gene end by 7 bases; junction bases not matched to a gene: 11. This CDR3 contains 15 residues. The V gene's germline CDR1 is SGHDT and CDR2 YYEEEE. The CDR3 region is CASSKGLLGGNEQFF. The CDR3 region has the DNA TGTGCCAGCAGCAAAGGACTGCTGGGGGGGAATGAGCAGTTCTTC.

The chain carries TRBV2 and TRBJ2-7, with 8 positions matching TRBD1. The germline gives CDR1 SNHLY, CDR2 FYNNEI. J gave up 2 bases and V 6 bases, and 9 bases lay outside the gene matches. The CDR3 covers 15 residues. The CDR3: CASRLDREGAYEQYF. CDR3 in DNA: TGTGCCAGCAGATTGGACAGGGAAGGGGCCTACGAGCAGTACTTC. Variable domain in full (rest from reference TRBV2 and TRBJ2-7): EPEVTQTPSHQVTQMGQEVILRCVPISNHLYFYWYRQILGQKVEFLVSFYNNEISEKSEIFDDQFSVERPDGSNFTLKIRSTKLEDSAMYFCASRLDREGAYEQYFGPGTRLTVT.

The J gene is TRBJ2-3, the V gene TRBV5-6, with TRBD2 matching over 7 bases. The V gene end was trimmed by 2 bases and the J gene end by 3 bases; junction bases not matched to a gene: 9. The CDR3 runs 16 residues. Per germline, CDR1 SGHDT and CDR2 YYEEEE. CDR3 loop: CASSFSSGLLTDTQYF. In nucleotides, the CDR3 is TGTGCCAGCAGCTTCTCTAGCGGCCTTCTGACAGATACGCAGTATTTT.

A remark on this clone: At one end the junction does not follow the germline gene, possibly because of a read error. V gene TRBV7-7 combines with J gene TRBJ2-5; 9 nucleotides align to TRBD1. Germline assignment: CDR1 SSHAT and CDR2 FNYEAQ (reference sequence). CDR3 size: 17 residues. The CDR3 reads CASSSNLGQGIRETQYF. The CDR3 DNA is TGTGCTAGCAGCTCCAACTTGGGACAGGGTATACGAGAGACCCAGTACTTC.

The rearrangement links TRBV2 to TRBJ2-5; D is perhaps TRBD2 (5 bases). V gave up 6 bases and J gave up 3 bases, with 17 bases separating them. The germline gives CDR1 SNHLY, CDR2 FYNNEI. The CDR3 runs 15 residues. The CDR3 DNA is TGTGCCAGCAGCCCCCCGGGATCGCGGGAAGAGACCCAGTACTTC. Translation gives CASSPPGSREETQYF.